This T cell receptor beta chain was obtained from a study of vaccination and CD4 T cells after COVID-19. On the study more broadly: Convalescent individuals numbered four females and six males, two being Hispanic.

The length of the CDR3 is 13 residues. V was trimmed by 5 bases and J by 5 bases, leaving 15 bases between them. Germline CDR1 reads DFQATT; CDR2 reads SNEGSKA (reference sequence). This clonotype was detected a few times. What it binds is unknown. Treatment meaning: roughly nine-day PBMC culture with coronavirus spike peptide pools or control peptides (ViraFEST assay). At the Johns Hopkins FTIC core, DNA taken from cultured CD4+ T cells was sequenced by way of the Oncomine TCR Beta short-read assay. TCRdb analysed the PCR reads with MiXCR anew, one entry per CDR3 protein. The top ten clones hold 7.2% of a sample with about 16,000 distinct CDR3 sequences, about 50% of them seen once.

The sequencing used CD4+ T cells from blood, cultured in vitro, collected before SARS-CoV-2 vaccination. V gene TRBV20-1 combines with J gene TRBJ1-1; maybe TRBD1 (6 bases). This clonotype originated in a human donor who had recovered from COVID-19. CDR3 DNA sequence: TGCAGTGCTTTACAGGGCACGGGGACTGAAGCTTTCTTT. Its protein is CSALQGTGTEAFF.